What follows describes a single T cell receptor beta chain. Its antigen is unknown. Alopecia areata patients provided lesional scalp punch biopsies and peripheral blood, both collected for the study. PBMCs, the starting material, were the source of sorted CD4+ and CD8+ T cells. The data are from a study of CD8+ T cells in alopecia areata. Study summary: Tofacitinib administration to treated patients was oral, at 5 to 10 mg twice daily. Broader study findings: TCRs were shared less clearly across patients than in mice, possibly for HLA-related reasons.

Investigators isolated RNA and reverse transcribed it into cDNA to act as the sequencing template. TCRdb's table, derived via immunoSEQ multiplex PCR, lists solely in-frame clones and lacks some. The table lists about 98,000 clones, 35% to 45% of them singletons. The germline V gene encodes CDR1 SEHNR and CDR2 FQNEAQ (reference sequence). There are 16 residues in the CDR3. Trimming left V 3 bases short and J 0 bases short, with 12 bases between. Sequenced: CD4+ T cells sorted from blood. V usage is TRBV7-9 and J usage is TRBJ2-1, with D unresolved. The sequence was obtained from a human donor with alopecia areata. This CDR3 reads CASSLVSWASYNEQFF. The CDR3 DNA reads as TGTGCCAGCAGCTTGGTTTCGTGGGCCTCCTACAATGAGCAGTTCTTC.